Detailed here is one TCR beta chain. Which cohort a participant joined came from the clinical history participants gave. How the authors handled the data: Reference gene primer amplification in the assay estimated nucleated cell counts. Some clones are missing from TCRdb's copy, which holds only in-frame ones; the method was immunoSEQ multiplex PCR. The V and J calls and clone size were taken over from that table, and D and trimming were inferred from the DNA. The sample lists around 250,000 clones, about nine tenths seen once, with 1.2% in the top ten. This sample was included in a study of blood T cell repertoires in COVID-19. Study at large: Spain, Italy and the United States supplied samples that represented acute and convalescent COVID-19.

Sequencing was carried out using PBMCs or T cells enriched from blood (not recorded which). This TCR was recovered from a human donor in a cohort exposed to, infected with or recovered from COVID-19 (not recorded which). The donor label of this sample is uncertain.

The chain's CDR3 is CSVETSGGAGIDTQYF. The CDR3 bases are TGCAGCGTTGAAACCAGCGGGGGGGCCGGAATAGATACGCAGTATTTT. The gene calls are TRBV29-1 and TRBJ2-3; 10 bases align to TRBD2. V gave up 2 bases and J gave up 5 bases; unmatched junction bases: 10. The CDR3 spans 16 residues. Per germline, CDR1 SQVTM and CDR2 ANQGSEA.